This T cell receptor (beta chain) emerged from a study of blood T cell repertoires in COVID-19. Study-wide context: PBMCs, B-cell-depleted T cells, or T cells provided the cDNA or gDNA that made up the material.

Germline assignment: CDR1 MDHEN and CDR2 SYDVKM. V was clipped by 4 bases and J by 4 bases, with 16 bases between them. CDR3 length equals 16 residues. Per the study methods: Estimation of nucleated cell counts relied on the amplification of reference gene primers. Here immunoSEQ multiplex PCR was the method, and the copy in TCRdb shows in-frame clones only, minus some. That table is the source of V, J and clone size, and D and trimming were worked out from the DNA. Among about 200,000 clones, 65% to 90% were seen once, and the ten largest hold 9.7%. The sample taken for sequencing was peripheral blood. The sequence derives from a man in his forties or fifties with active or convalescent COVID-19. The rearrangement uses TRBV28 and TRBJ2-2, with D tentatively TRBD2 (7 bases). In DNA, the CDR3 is TGTGCCAGCAGTTCCCCGAGGGGGGGCCGCACCGGGGAGCTGTTTTTT. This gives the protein CASSSPRGGRTGELFF.